This TCR beta chain appears in the sequencing data of a study of control samples from healthy donors and cancer patients. Trimming stripped 3 bases from V and 4 bases from J, with 6 bases between. The CDR3 is 11 amino acids. In germline, CDR1 is DFQATT, CDR2 SNEGSKA (reference sequence). Profiled with immunoSEQ multiplex PCR; TCRdb holds only in-frame clones, not every one. The repertoire holds fewer than 200,000 clones, with 90% as singletons. Sequenced input: blood. The receptor's source is a woman between 50 and 59 years old in good health. The chain couples TRBV20-1 to TRBJ1-2; D not certain. The CDR3 coding sequence is TGCAGTGCTAGGCAGACCTATGGCTACACCTTC. The encoded protein is CSARQTYGYTF.